Presented here are 14 T cell receptor beta chains from one specimen sequenced in a study of shared clonotypes between healthy human individuals. TCRdb's copy holds only in-frame clones and misses some; the assay was immunoSEQ multiplex PCR. The repertoire has under 650,000 clones, around 96% of them found once; the top ten carry 0.06%. What was sequenced was naive CD4+ T cells sorted from blood. Described subset: CD45RA+ positively selected. All receptors derive from a woman aged 25-40 years in good health.

This chain uses TRBV19 with TRBJ1-5, with TRBD1 matching 7 bases. This CDR3 region has 16 residues. Germline values: CDR1 LNHDA, CDR2 SQIVND (reference sequence). V shed 6 bases and J 6 bases; nucleotides not matched to a gene: 14. Here the CDR3 DNA reads TGTGCCAGTAGGCCAGGGGGACGAGGTGTGCGTCAGCCCCAGCATTTT. It specifies CASRPGGRGVRQPQHF. Full variable domain (remainder filled in from reference TRBV19 and TRBJ1-5): DGGITQSPKYLFRKEGQNVTLSCEQNLNHDAMYWYRQDPGQGLRLIYYSQIVNDFQKGDIAEGYSVSREKKESFPLTVTSAQKNPTAFYLCASRPGGRGVRQPQHFGDGTRLSIL.

This clone showed up just once. The chain employs TRBV6-6 and TRBJ2-7; TRBD1 matches 8 bases. Unmatched junction bases numbered 5, after V lost 2 bases and J lost 8 bases. The CDR3 runs 13 residues. Germline values: CDR1 MNHNY, CDR2 SVGAGI (reference sequence). CDR3: CASSYGQGKKQYF. CDR3 coding DNA: TGTGCCAGCAGTTACGGACAGGGTAAGAAGCAGTACTTC.

V usage is TRBV6-1 and J usage is TRBJ2-5; 11 bases align to TRBD2. Judging by the DNA end, TRBJ2-7 fits better; the J call may be wrong. The V gene's germline CDR1 is MNHNS and CDR2 SASEGT. CDR3 length: 14 amino acids. The CDR3 DNA follows: TGTGCCAGCCGGGGGACTAGCGGTTACTACGAGCAGTACTTC. Translating it yields CASRGTSGYYEQYF.

V is TRBV28 and J is TRBJ2-1; unclear D gene. CDR3 size: 12 residues. Per germline, CDR1 MDHEN and CDR2 SYDVKM. The ends were cut back, 2 bases at V and 15 bases at J, with 14 bases in the middle. Written as DNA, the CDR3 is TGTGCCAGCAGTTTAATTCCTGGAAAAGGGTTCTTC. Amino acid sequence: CASSLIPGKGFF.

The rearrangement links TRBV28 to TRBJ1-1; a possible D gene is TRBD1 (6 bases). The CDR3 has 14 residues. The V end was cut by 5 bases, the J end by 6 bases, with 16 bases between. From germline, CDR1 is MDHEN and CDR2 SYDVKM. In DNA, the CDR3 is TGTGCCAGCAGTGGAGTACAGGGTGTATCTGAAGCTTTCTTT. This gives the protein CASSGVQGVSEAFF. Full variable domain (rest looked up from reference TRBV28 and TRBJ1-1): DVKVTQSSRYLVKRTGEKVFLECVQDMDHENMFWYRQDPGLGLRLIYFSYDVKMKEKGDIPEGYSVSREKKERFSLILESASTNQTSMYLCASSGVQGVSEAFFGQGTRLTVV.

This chain links TRBV28 with TRBJ1-5, with TRBD1 identical over 7 bases. CDR3 length equals 14 residues. From germline, CDR1 is MDHEN and CDR2 SYDVKM. The ends lost 6 bases at V and 3 bases at J; junction bases unmatched: 5. CDR3 sequence (DNA): TGTGCCAGCAGAGACGGGACAGACAATCAGCCCCAGCATTTT. Its translation is CASRDGTDNQPQHF.

The chain carries TRBV7-9 and TRBJ2-5, with D possibly TRBD2 on 6 matching bases. With the DNA end fitting TRBJ2-7 better, the J assignment may be wrong. The CDR3 covers 15 residues. Germline values: CDR1 SEHNR, CDR2 FQNEAQ (reference sequence). The CDR3 nucleotides read TGTGCCAGCAGCATAGGCCCTTGGGACTGGTACGAGCAGTACTTC. Translated, it gives CASSIGPWDWYEQYF.

This clone was counted only a few times. The CDR3 DNA follows: TGTGCCAGCAGTTCCGGAGCGAGCTCTGGAAACACCATATATTTT. It translates to CASSSGASSGNTIYF. J is TRBJ1-3 and V is TRBV11-2; D remains ambiguous. V shed 6 bases and J shed 0 bases, with 12 bases lying between them. The CDR3 has 15 amino acids. Germline assignment: CDR1 SGHAT and CDR2 FQNNGV.

The chain recombines TRBV18 with TRBJ2-1; the match to TRBD2 covers 13 bases. The V segment lost 3 bases and the J segment 4 bases; nucleotides outside the gene matches: 6. The CDR3 contains 17 residues. The germline V gene encodes CDR1 KGHSH and CDR2 LQKENI. DNA of the CDR3: TGTGCCAGCTCACCGGGACTAGCGGGGACTGTGTACAATGAGCAGTTCTTC. Translation gives CASSPGLAGTVYNEQFF.

V is TRBV5-1 and J is TRBJ2-5; tentatively, D is TRBD1 (7 bases). V was clipped by 2 bases and J by 4 bases, with 21 bases between them. The CDR3 covers 17 residues. Germline CDR1 SGHRS, CDR2 YFSETQ. The CDR3 region is CASSFGGDSFYTETQYF. In DNA form, the CDR3 reads TGCGCCAGCAGCTTCGGAGGGGACAGCTTTTATACAGAGACCCAGTACTTC.

This sequence joins TRBV7-6 and TRBJ2-6, with no clear D. The CDR3 runs 20 residues. The V end was cut by 0 bases, the J end by 0 bases, with 18 bases between. CDR1 is SGHVS and CDR2 is FNYEAQ in the germline V gene. For the CDR3, the DNA is TGTGCCAGCAGCTTAGCGCGGTGGCGGCCATCCCTCTCTGGGGCCAACGTCCTGACTTTC. It is translated as CASSLARWRPSLSGANVLTF.

The chain has TRBV7-9 and TRBJ1-1; no clear D gene. The CDR3 spans 13 residues. V was cut by 2 bases and J by 1 base, with 5 bases left in between. The germline gives CDR1 SEHNR, CDR2 FQNEAQ (reference sequence). The CDR3 coding sequence is TGTGCCAGCAGCTTATTTCAGAACACTGAAGCTTTCTTT. Its translation: CASSLFQNTEAFF.

This rearrangement joins TRBV18 to TRBJ1-5; 7 bases are shared with TRBD1. The CDR3 has 14 residues. Per the germline V gene, CDR1 is KGHSH and CDR2 is LQKENI. The V gene end was trimmed by 3 bases and the J gene end by 7 bases; junction bases not matched to a gene: 6. The CDR3 sequence is CASSPQGEGQPQHF. The CDR3 DNA reads as TGTGCCAGCTCACCCCAGGGGGAAGGACAGCCCCAGCATTTT.

The CDR3 region is CASKLTGTMNTEAFF. The DNA of the CDR3 is TGTGCCAGCAAACTGACAGGAACTATGAACACTGAAGCTTTCTTT. The chain couples TRBV6-5 to TRBJ1-1; tentatively, D is TRBD1 (6 bases). The CDR3 runs to 15 residues. Germline V gene sequence: CDR1 MNHEY, CDR2 SVGAGI. The V and J ends lost 7 bases and 0 bases respectively, with 15 bases between them.